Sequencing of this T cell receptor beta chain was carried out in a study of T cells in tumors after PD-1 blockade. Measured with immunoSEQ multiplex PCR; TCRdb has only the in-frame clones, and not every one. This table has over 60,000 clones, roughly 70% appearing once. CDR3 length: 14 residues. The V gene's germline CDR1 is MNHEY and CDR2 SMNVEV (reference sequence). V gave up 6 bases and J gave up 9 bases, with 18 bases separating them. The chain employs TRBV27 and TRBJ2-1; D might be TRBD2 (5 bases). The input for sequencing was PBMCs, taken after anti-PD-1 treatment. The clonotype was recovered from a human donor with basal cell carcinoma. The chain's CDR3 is CASRDLLVYGEQFF. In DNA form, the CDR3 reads TGTGCCAGCAGAGACTTACTAGTGTATGGTGAGCAGTTCTTC.